This T cell receptor (beta chain) was recovered during a study of T cell changes during pregnancy in multiple sclerosis. Data came from immunoSEQ multiplex PCR; TCRdb stores just in-frame clones and leaves some out. The sample contains some 48,000 clones, approximately 96% of which appear only once. V dropped 5 bases and J dropped 0 bases, with 10 bases sitting between them. The CDR3 spans 14 residues. The germline gives CDR1 MNHEY, CDR2 SMNVEV (reference sequence). The source of this sequence is a female donor with multiple sclerosis, enrolled in a pregnancy study. This chain connects TRBV27 to TRBJ1-2; no definite D call. The sequencing used peripheral blood, collected in the second trimester of pregnancy. Here the CDR3 DNA reads TGTGCCAGCAGTCGCGCCGCTGCTAACTATGGCTACACCTTC. Translating gives CASSRAAANYGYTF.